This T cell receptor (beta chain) was observed in a study of PD-1 blockade in classical Hodgkin lymphoma (dated by TCRdb to 2019 to 2021). For the study in its entirety: Nivolumab dosing was 3 mg/kg intravenously every 2 weeks, continuing until either disease progression or unacceptable toxicity. A peripheral blood immune signature of response to PD-1 blockade in classical Hodgkin lymphoma was defined using TCR beta sequencing and CyTOF. What the study reported, not specific to this receptor: Lower diversity was seen in patients whose nivolumab began less than 1 year after ASCT, and these patients were left out of later analyses so that immune reconstitution would not confound the results. Newly diagnosed patients were reported to have lower baseline TCR diversity than healthy donors, and relapsed/refractory patients were reported to have lower baseline TCR diversity still. Among trial patients, those achieving complete response had baseline diversity similar to that of newly diagnosed patients, while diversity was significantly lower in partial responders and progressors. The study covered only a single clinical trial cohort, and the causes of the repertoire differences, possibly disease activity or prior therapy, were still not defined. A significant rise by C4D1 was seen in CD4+ but not CD8+ TCR diversity (p=0.0027 vs p=0.16), with the rise being most apparent in complete responders (p=0.02).

V is trimmed back by 5 bases and J by 3 bases, and the junction contains 5 bases that no gene match accounts for. From the cysteine through the phenylalanine, the CDR3 covers 15 amino acids. Just the 45-base CDR3 DNA is kept, in frame starting at base 1. The germline V gene (reference sequence) sets CDR1 to MNHEY and CDR2 to SMNVEV. The sample's time point, from its label and the paper: cycle 4 day 1 (C4D1), after more than five weeks of nivolumab. Every trial patient had relapsed after autologous stem cell transplantation, and cohorts A, B and C differed in prior brentuximab vedotin exposure. A Miltenyi CD8+ T cell isolation kit was used for magnetic negative selection to purify CD8+ T cells from thawed PBMCs. A total of under 70 patients with relapsed/refractory classical Hodgkin lymphoma made up the trial cohort, and each patient's best overall response was complete response, partial response or progressive disease. Single-agent nivolumab was administered to trial patients in the multi-cohort phase II CheckMate 205 trial. An independent review committee assessed best overall response using the 2007 International Working Group response criteria. Trial PBMCs were obtained immediately prior to nivolumab initiation (C1D1) and on therapy at cycle 2 day 1 and cycle 4 day 1. Peripheral blood was collected in 8 mL Vacutainer Cell Preparation Tubes, from which PBMCs were isolated by centrifugation and then cryopreserved. Purified CD4+ and CD8+ fractions were prepared only for cases in which an additional PBMC sample was available. Magnetically labelled cells were removed on LS columns in a quadroMACS separator, and the flow-through was collected as the purified fraction.

In the case of this clone: Its recognized antigen is unknown. No much larger clone exists at a distance of one base, and base qualities are not known.

The Qiagen DNeasy kit was used to extract genomic DNA both from unsorted PBMCs and from the negatively selected CD4+ and CD8+ fractions. TCR beta CDR3 regions were amplified by immunoSEQ multiplex PCR using primers annealing to V and J segments. A synthetic immune receptor repertoire was used to minimize amplification bias, and remaining bias was computationally removed after sequencing. The study's own analysis went as follows. Custom Python scripts were used to quantify repertoire diversity as the Shannon entropy index. The unsorted, CD4+ and CD8+ repertoires were each analyzed separately, with the exception of combined analyses, where CD4+ and CD8+ sequences were merged in silico. A clone counted as expanded when the clone's frequency after treatment rose at least 2-fold relative to C1D1, and clones undetected at baseline were given a pseudocount of 0.5. Clones with 0 or 1 copy at C1D1 were classified as singleton clones, and clones with 2 or more copies were classified as non-singleton clones. Clones expanded in unsorted samples were labelled as CD4+, CD8+ or unknown by matching protein sequences in sorted samples from the same patient. Diversity changes from C1D1 to C4D1 were tested in paired samples using Wilcoxon tests. Held by TCRdb, this immuneACCESS table contains in-frame sequences only and omits some clones. Under half of the omission traces to an unresolved V gene where checked; the cause of the rest is unknown. That table furnishes V, J and clone size, whereas the DNA furnished D and trimming. Within this sample are 4,500 or so clones, with roughly 76% of them counted one time only. The top ten constitute approximately 23% of the sample.

Here the chain combines TRBV27 and TRBJ2-7; 12 junctional bases match TRBD1. The sequence was obtained from a human donor with classical Hodgkin lymphoma. Sequences were derived from CD8+ T cells from blood, sampled before the fourth cycle of nivolumab. CDR3 sequence: CASSPGTGGLYEQYF. The sequence in DNA is TGTGCCAGCAGTCCAGGGACAGGGGGCCTCTACGAGCAGTACTTC.